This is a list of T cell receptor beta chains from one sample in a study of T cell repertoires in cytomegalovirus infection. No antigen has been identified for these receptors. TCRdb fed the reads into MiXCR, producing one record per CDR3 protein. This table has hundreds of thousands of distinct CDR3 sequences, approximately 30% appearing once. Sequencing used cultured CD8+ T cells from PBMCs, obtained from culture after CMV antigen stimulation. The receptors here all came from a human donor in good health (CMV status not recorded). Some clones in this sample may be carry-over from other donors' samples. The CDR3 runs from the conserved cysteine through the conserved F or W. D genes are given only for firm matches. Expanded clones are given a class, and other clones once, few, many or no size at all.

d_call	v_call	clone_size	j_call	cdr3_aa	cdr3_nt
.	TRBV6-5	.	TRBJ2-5	CASSYSRLETQYF	TGTGCCAGCAGTTACTCTAGGTTGGAGACCCAGTACTTC
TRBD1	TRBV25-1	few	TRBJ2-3	CASSEGQLTDTQYF	TGTGCCAGCAGTGAGGGACAGCTCACAGATACGCAGTATTTT
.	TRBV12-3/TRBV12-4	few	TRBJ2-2	CASSFRVPGRMNTGELFF	TGTGCCAGCAGTTTCCGCGTGCCGGGACGGATGAACACCGGGGAGCTGTTTTTT
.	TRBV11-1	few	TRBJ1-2	CASSYTTGTGDRGYTF	TGTGCCAGCAGCTACACCACCGGGACGGGAGACCGGGGCTACACCTTC
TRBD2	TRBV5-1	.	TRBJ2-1	CASSWGLAGDEQFF	TGCGCCAGCAGCTGGGGACTAGCGGGGGACGAGCAGTTCTTC
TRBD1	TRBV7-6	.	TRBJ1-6	CASSAYRGHNSPIHF	TGTGCCAGCAGCGCCTACAGGGGGCATAATTCACCCATCCACTTT
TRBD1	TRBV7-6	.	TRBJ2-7	CASREGQGGSYEQYF	TGTGCCAGCAGGGAGGGACAGGGAGGTAGCTACGAGCAGTACTTC
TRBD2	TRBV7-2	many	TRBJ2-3	CASSLWSGGPSDTQYF	TGTGCCAGCAGCTTGTGGAGCGGGGGGCCTTCGGATACGCAGTATTTT
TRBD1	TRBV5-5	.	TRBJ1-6	CASSLQGGISPLHF	TGTGCCAGCAGCTTGCAGGGGGGGATTTCACCCCTCCACTTT
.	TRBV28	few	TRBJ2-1	CASSFENYNEQFF	TGTGCCAGCAGTTTCGAAAATTACAATGAGCAGTTCTTC
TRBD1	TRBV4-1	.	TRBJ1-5	CASSQGQGVGNQPQHF	TGCGCCAGCAGCCAAGGGCAGGGGGTAGGGAATCAGCCCCAGCATTTT
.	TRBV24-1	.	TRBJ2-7	CATSKTVSYEQYF	TGTGCCACCAGCAAGACAGTTTCCTACGAGCAGTACTTC
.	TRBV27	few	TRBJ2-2	CASSRFTGELFF	TGTGCCAGCAGTCGATTCACCGGGGAGCTGTTTTTT
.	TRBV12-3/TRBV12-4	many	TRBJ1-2	CASSLDRGAPWDGYTF	TGTGCCAGCAGTTTAGATCGGGGGGCCCCTTGGGATGGCTACACCTTC
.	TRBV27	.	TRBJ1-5	CASMQAGQPQHF	TGTGCCAGCATGCAGGCGGGGCAGCCCCAGCATTTT
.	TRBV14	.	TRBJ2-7	CASSQYNYEQYF	TGTGCCAGCAGCCAATACAACTACGAGCAGTACTTC
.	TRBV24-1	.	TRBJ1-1	CATSEPGRKNTEAFF	TGTGCCACCAGTGAGCCGGGACGGAAGAACACTGAAGCTTTCTTT
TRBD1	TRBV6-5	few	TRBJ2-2	CASSFVSGGPGELFF	TGTGCCAGCAGTTTCGTCTCAGGGGGCCCCGGGGAGCTGTTTTTT
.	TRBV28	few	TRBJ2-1	CASSFWSESNEQFF	TGTGCCAGCAGTTTTTGGTCGGAGAGCAATGAGCAGTTCTTC
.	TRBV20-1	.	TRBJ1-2	CSAGGRTPGDGYTF	TGCAGTGCTGGCGGTAGGACTCCAGGGGATGGCTACACCTTC
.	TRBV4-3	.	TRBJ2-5	CASSQDMETQYF	TGCGCCAGCAGCCAAGATATGGAGACCCAGTACTTC
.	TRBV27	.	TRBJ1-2	CAIDRRRWNGYTF	TGTGCCATCGACCGGCGCAGGTGGAATGGCTACACCTTC
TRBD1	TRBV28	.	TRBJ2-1	CASSSPRTGNEQFF	TGTGCCAGCAGTTCACCTCGGACAGGCAATGAGCAGTTCTTC
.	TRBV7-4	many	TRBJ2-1	CVGGSSYNEQFF	TGTGTTGGGGGGTCCTCCTACAATGAGCAGTTCTTC
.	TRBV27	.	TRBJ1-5	CASSFDGAGNQPQHF	TGTGCCAGCAGTTTCGACGGGGCGGGCAATCAGCCCCAGCATTTT
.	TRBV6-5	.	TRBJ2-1	CASGGEGNEQFF	TGTGCCAGCGGGGGCGAGGGCAATGAGCAGTTCTTC
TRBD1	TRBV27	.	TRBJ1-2	CASSLGPGTGYGYTF	TGTGCCAGCAGTTTGGGCCCCGGGACAGGGTATGGCTACACCTTC
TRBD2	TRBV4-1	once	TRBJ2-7	CASSQTSGSSYEQYF	TGCGCCAGCAGCCAAACTAGCGGTTCCTCCTACGAGCAGTACTTC
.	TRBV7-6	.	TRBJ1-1	CASSFSGGQNTEAFF	TGTGCCAGCAGCTTTTCGGGGGGACAGAACACTGAAGCTTTCTTT
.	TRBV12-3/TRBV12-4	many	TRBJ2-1	CASSPQGPEQFF	TGTGCCAGCAGTCCACAGGGCCCTGAGCAGTTCTTC
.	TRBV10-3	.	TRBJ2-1	CAASWGNSSYNEQFF	TGTGCCGCCTCCTGGGGAAATAGCTCCTACAATGAGCAGTTCTTC
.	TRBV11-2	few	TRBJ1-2	CASSLDAPGSTNYGYTF	TGTGCCAGCAGCTTAGATGCCCCGGGCTCCACTAACTATGGCTACACCTTC
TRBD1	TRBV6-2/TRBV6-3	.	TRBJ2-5	CASSFPGWHFEGQGDPETQYF	TGTGCCAGCAGTTTTCCGGGTTGGCACTTTGAGGGACAGGGAGACCCGGAGACCCAGTACTTC